A selection of T cell receptor beta chains follows, all from one sample in a study of Ad26.COV2.S vaccination and SARS-CoV-2 variants. The assay was immunoSEQ multiplex PCR, and TCRdb's table has in-frame clones only and misses some. The sample holds hundreds of thousands of clones, roughly 90% seen once. Sequencing was performed on peripheral blood, taken in a trial of Ad26.COV2.S vaccine versus placebo. Receptors originate from a person between 18 and 65 years old who received the Ad26.COV2.S COVID-19 vaccine or a placebo. CDR3s include the opening cysteine and the closing phenylalanine or tryptophan. A D gene is named only where the DNA matches it firmly. A clone size is listed for some rows: how often the clone was seen (once, few, many), or a class if it is expanded.

DNA: TGTGCCAGCAGTCCAGCTAGCCGCAATCAGCCCCAGCATTTT
CDR3: CASSPASRNQPQHF
size: NA
J: TRBJ1-5
D: NA
V: TRBV27
length: 14

DNA: TGTGCCAGCAGCCAATATAGCGGGAGCCTCTCGGGTGAGCAGTTCTTC
CDR3: CASSQYSGSLSGEQFF
size: NA
J: TRBJ2-1
D: TRBD2
V: TRBV7-6
length: 16

DNA: TGTGCCAGCAGCCTAGGGCCGGGGGCTGGAGGGGGCTACACCTTC
CDR3: CASSLGPGAGGGYTF
size: once
J: TRBJ1-2
D: NA
V: TRBV5-4
length: 15

DNA: TGCGCCAGCAGCTTCGCAGCGGGGGAGGGGGAGACCCAGTACTTC
CDR3: CASSFAAGEGETQYF
size: NA
J: TRBJ2-5
D: TRBD2
V: TRBV4-1
length: 15

DNA: TGTGCCAGCAGTCCACGTCACCGACAGGGAAGGTACACTGAAGCTTTCTTT
CDR3: CASSPRHRQGRYTEAFF
size: NA
J: TRBJ1-1
D: TRBD1
V: TRBV27
length: 17

DNA: TGTGCCAGCACCTCAGTCCGGACGCTCACGCGAGACACCGGGGAGCTGTTTTTT
CDR3: CASTSVRTLTRDTGELFF
size: NA
J: TRBJ2-2
D: NA
V: TRBV28
length: 18

DNA: TGTGCCAGCAGTTACTCGCGGTGGACTAATGAAAAACTGTTTTTT
CDR3: CASSYSRWTNEKLFF
size: NA
J: TRBJ1-4
D: NA
V: TRBV6-5
length: 15

DNA: TGTGCCAGTAGACAGGGCTATGGCTACACCTTC
CDR3: CASRQGYGYTF
size: NA
J: TRBJ1-2
D: NA
V: TRBV19
length: 11

DNA: TGCGCCAGCAGCTTAAGGGCAGCCCCAGATACGCAGTATTTT
CDR3: CASSLRAAPDTQYF
size: NA
J: TRBJ2-3
D: NA
V: TRBV5-1
length: 14

DNA: TGTGCCAGCAGCTTGCGGGAGGGCCAAGAGACCCAGTACTTC
CDR3: CASSLREGQETQYF
size: NA
J: TRBJ2-5
D: TRBD2
V: TRBV5-4
length: 14

DNA: TGTGCCAGCAGCAACCGGGACAGGGGGAGAAACACCATATATTTT
CDR3: CASSNRDRGRNTIYF
size: NA
J: TRBJ1-3
D: TRBD1
V: TRBV6-5
length: 15

DNA: TGTGCCAGCAGCCGTCTTGACAGGTTCAATGAGCAGTTCTTC
CDR3: CASSRLDRFNEQFF
size: once
J: TRBJ2-1
D: NA
V: TRBV7-9
length: 14

DNA: TGTGCCATCAGTGAAGGGGGACAGTTTAATCAGCCCCAGCATTTT
CDR3: CAISEGGQFNQPQHF
size: NA
J: TRBJ1-5
D: TRBD1
V: TRBV10-3
length: 15

DNA: TGTGCCAGCAGGACAGGGGGTAATGAAAAACTGTTTTTT
CDR3: CASRTGGNEKLFF
size: NA
J: TRBJ1-4
D: TRBD1
V: TRBV12-3/TRBV12-4
length: 13

DNA: TGTGCCAGCAGTTTGGCAGGGGGCTCAGATACGCAGTATTTT
CDR3: CASSLAGGSDTQYF
size: once
J: TRBJ2-3
D: TRBD1
V: TRBV28
length: 14

DNA: TGTGCCAGTAGTCGGGATCTACTGTGGAATGAGCAGTTCTTC
CDR3: CASSRDLLWNEQFF
size: NA
J: TRBJ2-1
D: NA
V: TRBV19
length: 14

DNA: TGTGCCAGCAGCCACAGGGGGATAATTACAGATACGCAGTATTTT
CDR3: CASSHRGIITDTQYF
size: NA
J: TRBJ2-3
D: TRBD1
V: TRBV3-1/TRBV3-2
length: 15